These 25 T cell receptor beta chains came from one sample sequenced in a study of T-cell memory formation after mild COVID-19. One entry per CDR3 protein results from TCRdb running MiXCR on the 5' RACE reads. The sample has about 350,000 distinct CDR3 sequences; 25% to 30% are singletons. Sequencing was performed on PBMCs or a T cell subset sorted from them (not recorded which). These receptors all come from an adult woman who had mild COVID-19 (a few samples of this study predate the infection). Cell type and time point are not known.

This clonotype was detected a few times. This chain connects TRBV20-1 to TRBJ1-5; TRBD1 might be the D (5 bases). This CDR3 region has 16 residues. Germline V gene sequence: CDR1 DFQATT, CDR2 SNEGSKA (reference sequence). Between the trimmed V and J ends, which lost 3 bases and 0 bases, there was a span of 15 bases. The DNA of the CDR3 is TGCAGTGCTAGTGAGGGACCGAACTTTAGCAATCAGCCCCAGCATTTT. Its translation is CSASEGPNFSNQPQHF.

This rearrangement joins TRBV5-1 to TRBJ2-1; 7 bases align to TRBD2. Germline CDR1 and CDR2: SGHRS and YFSETQ. With V trimmed by 0 bases and J by 4 bases, 4 bases remained unmatched. The CDR3 spans 15 residues. CDR3 in amino acids: CASSLGGGEYNEQFF. CDR3 sequence (DNA): TGCGCCAGCAGCTTGGGCGGGGGAGAATACAATGAGCAGTTCTTC. Complete variable domain (other parts from reference TRBV5-1 and TRBJ2-1): KAGVTQTPRYLIKTRGQQVTLSCSPISGHRSVSWYQQTPGQGLQFLFEYFSETQRNKGNFPGRFSGRQFSNSRSEMNVSTLELGDSALYLCASSLGGGEYNEQFFGPGTRLTVL.

In DNA, the CDR3 is TGCGCCAGCAGCCAAGATTTAGCCAGGGACGAGCAGTACTTC. Encoded protein: CASSQDLARDEQYF. The rearrangement joins TRBV4-1 to TRBJ2-7; possibly TRBD1 for D (5 bases). This CDR3 region has 14 residues. CDR1 and CDR2 from the germline V gene are MGHRA and YSYEKL. The V and J ends lost 0 bases and 5 bases respectively, with 11 bases between them.

In this sample, this clonotype turned up a few times. The genes are TRBV12-3 or TRBV12-4 and TRBJ2-5; tentative D call: TRBD1 (6 bases). V was trimmed by 4 bases and J by 5 bases, leaving 17 bases between them. The CDR3 runs 15 residues. CDR3 DNA sequence: TGTGCCAGCAGTTCAACAGGGTTTATCGGGGAGACCCAGTACTTC. Translated: CASSSTGFIGETQYF.

CDR3 loop: CASSLRGTEEKLFF. The CDR3 bases are TGTGCCAGCAGCCTCCGGGGGACAGAAGAAAAACTGTTTTTT. This chain connects TRBV7-9 to TRBJ1-4; TRBD1 aligns across 7 bases. J lost 8 bases, V lost 5 bases, and 8 bases had no gene match. This CDR3 has 14 residues. Germline CDR1 and CDR2: SEHNR and FQNEAQ (reference sequence).

The chain couples TRBV20-1 to TRBJ2-4; 13 bases match TRBD2. Germline CDR1 reads DFQATT; CDR2 reads SNEGSKA (reference sequence). The trim removed 6 bases at V and 8 bases at J, leaving 7 bases unmatched. The CDR3 is made up of 14 amino acids. CDR3 loop: CSARLAGGQDIQYF. The CDR3 DNA follows: TGCAGTGCCCGACTAGCGGGAGGTCAGGACATTCAGTACTTC.

The chain recombines TRBV29-1 with TRBJ1-1; D gene uncertain. Between the trimmed V and J ends, which lost 7 bases and 3 bases, there was a span of 9 bases. This CDR3 spans 11 amino acids. Germline V gene lookup returns CDR1 SQVTM and CDR2 ANQGSEA. Written as DNA, the CDR3 is TGCAGCGCGGAGGCTTACACTGAAGCTTTCTTT. Protein: CSAEAYTEAFF.

The chain carries TRBV5-1 and TRBJ2-2, with 8 bases fitting TRBD1. This CDR3 region has 15 residues. Germline lookup yields CDR1 SGHRS and CDR2 YFSETQ. V dropped 1 base and J dropped 5; count of bases not matched to a gene: 4. In DNA, the CDR3 is TGCGCCAGCAGCTTGTGGCAGGGGGCGACCGGGGAGCTGTTTTTT. Its translation: CASSLWQGATGELFF.

The sample holds many counts of this clonotype. The chain employs TRBV11-3 and TRBJ1-2, with D unclear. In germline, CDR1 is SGHNT, CDR2 YENEEA. The V gene lost 2 bases and the J gene lost 5 bases, with 6 bases spanning the gap. This CDR3 comprises 12 residues. As DNA, the CDR3 is TGTGCCAGCAGCTTATCGGGTTATGGCTACACCTTC. This encodes CASSLSGYGYTF.

The genes are TRBV20-1 and TRBJ2-1; TRBD2 aligns across 7 bases. The germline V gene encodes CDR1 DFQATT and CDR2 SNEGSKA (reference sequence). V shed 7 bases, J shed 0 bases, and the junction held 3 bases outside the gene matches. The CDR3 consists of 13 residues. CDR3 DNA: TGCAGTGTCCGCGGGGGCTCCTACAATGAGCAGTTCTTC. Translating it yields CSVRGGSYNEQFF.

V usage is TRBV11-2 and J usage is TRBJ1-5; tentative D call: TRBD1 (5 bases). Germline values: CDR1 SGHAT, CDR2 FQNNGV. The length of the CDR3 is 13 residues. Trimming cost V 1 base and J 9 bases, with 10 bases left between them. The DNA of the CDR3 is TGTGCCAGCAGCTTAGGTGGGGGGAGGCCCCAGCATTTT. Translating it yields CASSLGGGRPQHF.

The chain is built from TRBV7-8 and TRBJ2-1, with TRBD1 matching over 10 bases. Trimming removed 10 bases from V and 4 bases from J; junction bases left unmatched: 4. This CDR3 is built from 13 residues. Germline V CDR1 and CDR2: SGHVS, FQNEAQ. Here the CDR3 reads CATRTGGYNEQFF. CDR3 coding DNA: TGTGCCACCCGGACAGGGGGTTACAATGAGCAGTTCTTC.

The rearrangement uses TRBV7-2 and TRBJ2-3; 8 nucleotides align to TRBD2. Per the germline V gene, CDR1 is SGHTA and CDR2 is FQGNSA. The V and J ends lost 1 base and 2 bases, in that order; junction bases with no gene match: 8. CDR3 size: 17 residues. In nucleotides, the CDR3 is TGTGCCAGCAGCTTAGTGTACAGAGCGGGAGACACAGATACGCAGTATTTT. Its protein product is CASSLVYRAGDTDTQYF.

The chain carries TRBV20-1 and TRBJ1-1, with 7 bases lining up with TRBD1. The V gene end was trimmed by 3 bases and the J gene end by 0 bases; junction bases not matched to a gene: 13. CDR3 length equals 17 residues. The germline CDR1 and CDR2 sequences are DFQATT and SNEGSKA (reference sequence). DNA of the CDR3: TGCAGTGCTAGTGGGGAGACACCGACAGGGATGAACACTGAAGCTTTCTTT. This translates into CSASGETPTGMNTEAFF.

J is TRBJ2-5 and V is TRBV4-1, with D possibly being TRBD2 (6 bases). Germline-derived CDR1 and CDR2 are MGHRA and YSYEKL. V was trimmed by 4 bases and J by 4 bases, leaving 13 bases between them. The CDR3 runs 14 residues. The CDR3 sequence is CASSPLGGPETQYF. The CDR3 DNA sequence: TGCGCCAGCAGCCCCCTGGGGGGACCAGAGACCCAGTACTTC.

The gene calls are TRBV12-3 or TRBV12-4 and TRBJ1-5; TRBD1 matches at 9 bases. CDR3 size: 15 residues. J gave up 4 bases and V 3 bases, and 4 bases lay outside the gene matches. Here the CDR3 DNA reads TGTGCCAGCAGTTTTCAGACAGGGGGTAATCAGCCCCAGCATTTT. Its protein product is CASSFQTGGNQPQHF.

This clonotype has just a few counts. This chain links TRBV20-1 with TRBJ2-1; no firm D call. This CDR3 spans 14 amino acids. V was clipped by 5 bases and J by 1 base, with 12 bases between them. The germline V gene has CDR1 DFQATT and CDR2 SNEGSKA (reference sequence). The CDR3 sequence is CSAYTAESYNEQFF. CDR3 coding DNA: TGCAGTGCTTATACAGCCGAATCCTACAATGAGCAGTTCTTC.

This clonotype has ten or more counts. The J gene is TRBJ1-4, the V gene TRBV4-1; D might be TRBD1 (6 bases). V lost 2 bases to trimming and J lost 7 bases, with 20 bases between them. Germline V gives CDR1 MGHRA, CDR2 YSYEKL. The CDR3 spans 17 residues. The CDR3 loop is CASSQPPARGRGEKLFF. The CDR3 region has the DNA TGCGCCAGCAGCCAACCGCCAGCCAGGGGTCGAGGTGAAAAACTGTTTTTT.

This chain links TRBV6-5 with TRBJ1-1, with D perhaps TRBD1 (6 bases). This CDR3 comprises 13 residues. CDR1 and CDR2 from the germline V gene are MNHEY and SVGAGI. Trimming removed 6 bases from V and 3 bases from J, with 11 bases in between. The CDR3 nucleotides are TGTGCCAGCAGCAACAGGGAGGACACTGAAGCTTTCTTT. Translating gives CASSNREDTEAFF.

The J gene is TRBJ2-3, the V gene TRBV3-1; TRBD2 matches at 11 bases. The CDR3 sequence is 16 residues long. V lost 1 base to trimming and J lost 5 bases; unmatched junction nucleotides: 5. Germline CDR1 LGHDT, CDR2 YNNKEL (reference sequence). CDR3 loop: CASSQGTSGRIDTQYF. Here the CDR3 DNA reads TGTGCCAGCAGCCAAGGAACTAGCGGGAGAATAGATACGCAGTATTTT.

This clonotype has a count of ten or more. The V gene is TRBV3-1, the J gene TRBJ2-3; no clear D gene. V was clipped by 1 base and J by 7 bases, with 12 bases between them. This CDR3 has 14 residues. Looked up from germline, CDR1 is LGHDT and CDR2 is YNNKEL (reference sequence). The CDR3 DNA sequence: TGTGCCAGCAGCCAAGCCGACATCTTGAATACGCAGTATTTT. Amino acids: CASSQADILNTQYF.

This rearrangement joins TRBV12-3 or TRBV12-4 to TRBJ2-2, with a possible D match to TRBD1 (6 bases). V lost 7 bases and J 3 bases, leaving 21 bases between the germline ends. The length of the CDR3 is 17 residues. CDR3 sequence (DNA): TGTGCCAGCACCGAGAGTGGCAGGGGAGAATACACCGGGGAGCTGTTTTTT. Translated, it gives CASTESGRGEYTGELFF.

This clonotype was seen once. V usage is TRBV6-2 or TRBV6-3 and J usage is TRBJ2-7, with D possibly TRBD2 on 5 matching bases. The germline gives CDR1 MNHEY, CDR2 SVGEGT. V gave up 7 bases and J gave up 2 bases, with 21 bases separating them. The CDR3 consists of 16 residues. CDR3 sequence: CASTSTGIARAYEQYF. CDR3 nucleotides: TGTGCCAGCACCTCAACCGGGATAGCTCGCGCCTACGAGCAGTACTTC.

This clonotype showed up just a few times. This chain links TRBV5-1 with TRBJ2-7; tentative D call: TRBD1 (6 bases). Germline assignment: CDR1 SGHRS and CDR2 YFSETQ. The V end lost 1 base, the J end lost 3 bases, and 29 bases lay between the germline ends. This CDR3 contains 20 residues. Here the CDR3 DNA reads TGCGCCAGCAGCTTGAGGACGGGACAACCTGCCTTGCCCCGTGACTACGAGCAGTACTTC. Residues: CASSLRTGQPALPRDYEQYF.

This clonotype was detected only a few times. The J gene is TRBJ2-5, the V gene TRBV5-1; 7 bases are a match to TRBD2. The CDR3 runs 19 residues. V gave up 0 bases and J gave up 1 base; unmatched junction bases: 15. Germline V CDR1 and CDR2: SGHRS, YFSETQ. The DNA for the CDR3 is TGCGCCAGCAGCTTGGCACATCATGACCTGCTAGCGGCCCAAGAGACCCAGTACTTC. The encoded protein is CASSLAHHDLLAAQETQYF.